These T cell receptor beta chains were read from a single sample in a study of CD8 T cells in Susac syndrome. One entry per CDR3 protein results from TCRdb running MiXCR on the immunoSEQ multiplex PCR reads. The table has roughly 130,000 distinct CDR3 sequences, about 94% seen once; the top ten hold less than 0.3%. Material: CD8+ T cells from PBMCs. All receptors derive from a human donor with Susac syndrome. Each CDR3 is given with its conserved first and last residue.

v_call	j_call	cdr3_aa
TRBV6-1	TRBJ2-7	CASNLGQSYEQYF
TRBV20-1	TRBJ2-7	CSARRVRGSYEQYF
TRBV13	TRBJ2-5	CASSLRGLQETQYF
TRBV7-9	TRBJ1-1	CASSLGGGEAFF
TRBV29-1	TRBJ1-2	CSVEDPGRGYTF
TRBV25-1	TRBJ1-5	CASSRPGVSNQPQHF
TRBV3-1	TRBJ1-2	CASSQASSDLYGYTF
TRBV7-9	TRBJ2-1	CASSLVTSGVMNEQFF
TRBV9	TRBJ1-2	CASSVDRDYGYTF
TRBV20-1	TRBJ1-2	CSARPGRGPNYGYTF
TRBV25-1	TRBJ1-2	CASKRDDGYTF
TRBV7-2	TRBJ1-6	CASSSSTGRTGSPLHF
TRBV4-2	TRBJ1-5	CASSRTGVDSNQPQHF
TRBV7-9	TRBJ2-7	CASSQGLAITYEQYF
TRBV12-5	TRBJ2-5	CASGLVNGGLAEETQYF
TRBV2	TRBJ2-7	CASSLQGEQYF
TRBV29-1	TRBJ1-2	CSVDRLGRDNYGYTF
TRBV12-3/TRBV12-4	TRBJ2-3	CATDGVVGTDTQYF
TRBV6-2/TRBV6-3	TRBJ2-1	CASSYSDGNEQFF
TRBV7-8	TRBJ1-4	CASTLGPNEKLFF
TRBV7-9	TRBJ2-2	CASGVALGAGELFF
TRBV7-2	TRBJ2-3	CASSARGSSTDTQYF
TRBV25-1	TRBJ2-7	CASSGANSYEQYF
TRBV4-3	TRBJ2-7	CASSHLGAAYEQYF
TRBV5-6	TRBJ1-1	CASSSGSVTEAFF
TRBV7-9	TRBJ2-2	CASSPGQLITGELFF
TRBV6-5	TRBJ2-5	CASSYPPRPQYF
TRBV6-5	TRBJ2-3	CASGGSADTQYF
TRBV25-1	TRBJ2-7	CASTRSYEQYF
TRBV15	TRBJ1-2	CATSPVWEGREGGYTF
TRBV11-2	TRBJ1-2	CASSLAARGALGYTF
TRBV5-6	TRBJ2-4	CASSLELAKNIQYF
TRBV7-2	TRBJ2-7	CATEDSYEQYF
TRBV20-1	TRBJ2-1	CSASSGGTSKQFF
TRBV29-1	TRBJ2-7	CSVAAGGSYEQYF
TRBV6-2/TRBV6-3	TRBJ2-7	CASSPWDRGGEQYF
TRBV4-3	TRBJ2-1	CASSQESAGYNEQFF
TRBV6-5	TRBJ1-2	CASRPDTNYGYTF
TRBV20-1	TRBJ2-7	CSARLAGGNEQYF
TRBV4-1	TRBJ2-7	CASSQGVAHYEQYF
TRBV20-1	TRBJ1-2	CSARVEQGTNYGYTF
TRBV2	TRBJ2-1	CASSVTVNEQFF
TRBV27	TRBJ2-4	CASGYMIQYF
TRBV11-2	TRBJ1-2	CASSLGPGTGDGYTF
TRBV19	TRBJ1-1	CASSHGGNTEAFF
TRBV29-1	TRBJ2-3	CSVQGTGSTDTQYF
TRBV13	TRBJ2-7	CASSTRTGNYEQYF